The 30 T cell receptor beta chains below come from one sample, sequenced in a study of shared clonotypes between healthy human individuals. Only in-frame clones appear in the TCRdb table, and some are missing; sequencing was by immunoSEQ multiplex PCR. The sample holds about 2,500,000 clones; 85% to 95% are singletons and the top ten take 0.11% to 0.15%. Sequencing input: naive CD4+ T cells sorted from blood. Indicated subset: CD45RA+ positively selected. Receptors originate from a man aged 18 to 29 in good health.

In its sample, this clone was seen once. This chain connects TRBV4-1 to TRBJ2-3; 11 bases are shared with TRBD2. The length of the CDR3 is 17 residues. The V gene end was trimmed by 7 bases and the J gene end by 3 bases; junction bases not matched to a gene: 12. Germline V gene lookup returns CDR1 MGHRA and CDR2 YSYEKL. The CDR3 spells CASTLAPTSGITDTQYF. CDR3 DNA sequence: TGCGCCAGCACCTTAGCTCCGACTAGCGGGATAACAGATACGCAGTATTTT.

V and J are TRBV7-2 and TRBJ2-1; D unresolved. V shed 7 bases and J shed 5 bases, with 18 bases lying between them. The germline V gene encodes CDR1 SGHTA and CDR2 FQGNSA. This CDR3 contains 15 residues. The CDR3 coding sequence is TGTGCCAGCATCGAGACCGTAGTACAAAACAATGAGCAGTTCTTC. It is translated as CASIETVVQNNEQFF. The entire variable domain, with the rest obtained from reference TRBV7-2 and TRBJ2-1, is as follows: GAGVSQSPSNKVTEKGKDVELRCDPISGHTALYWYRQSLGQGLEFLIYFQGNSAPDKSGLPSDRFSAERTGGSVSTLTIQRTQQEDSAVYLCASIETVVQNNEQFFGPGTRLTVL.

This clone appeared once. The chain joins TRBV12-5 to TRBJ2-1, with 8 nucleotides matching TRBD2. Unmatched junction bases numbered 5, after V lost 5 bases and J lost 5 bases. This CDR3 is built from 14 residues. Germline CDR1 LGHNT, CDR2 FRNRAP. The CDR3 nucleotides read TGTGCTAGTGGTGGGGGACTAGGAGACAATGAGCAGTTCTTC. Encoded protein: CASGGGLGDNEQFF.

This chain joins TRBV21-1 and TRBJ1-6. TRBV21-1 is recorded as a pseudogene. CDR3 length equals 16 residues. DNA for the CDR3: TGTGCCAGCAGGGAGGACCGCAATTCAGGTGAGTCACCCCTCCACTTT. It yields the protein CASREDRNSGESPLHF.

This chain joins TRBV19 and TRBJ2-1; 14 nucleotides align to TRBD2. The germline V gene has CDR1 LNHDA and CDR2 SQIVND (reference sequence). The V segment lost 4 bases and the J segment 7 bases; nucleotides outside the gene matches: 6. The CDR3 covers 16 residues. For the CDR3, the DNA is TGTGCCAGTAGTACCGGGACTAGCGGGAGTAGGAATGAGCAGTTCTTC. Its translation: CASSTGTSGSRNEQFF.

The rearrangement joins TRBV6-5 to TRBJ2-7; maybe TRBD1 (6 bases). V was cut by 5 bases and J by 5 bases, with 19 bases left in between. Per germline, CDR1 MNHEY and CDR2 SVGAGI. This CDR3 is 15 amino acids long. CDR3 sequence: CASSPPKQGSHEQYF. The DNA of the CDR3 is TGTGCCAGCAGTCCCCCAAAGCAGGGGAGCCACGAGCAGTACTTC.

This chain joins TRBV11-2 and TRBJ1-1; D call uncertain. The V and J ends lost 7 bases and 0 bases respectively, with 6 bases between them. Looked up from germline, CDR1 is SGHAT and CDR2 is FQNNGV. CDR3 length: 12 amino acids. The CDR3, as DNA: TGTGCCAGCAAACACATGAACACTGAAGCTTTCTTT. Translated: CASKHMNTEAFF.

This rearrangement joins TRBV5-4 to TRBJ1-1; D perhaps matches TRBD1 (6 bases). Per germline, CDR1 SGHNT and CDR2 YYREEE (reference sequence). V lost 0 bases and J lost 1, with 13 bases in between. There are 16 residues in the CDR3. CDR3 bases: TGTGCCAGCAGCTTGGCGGGGGGACATTGGAACACTGAAGCTTTCTTT. This sequence encodes CASSLAGGHWNTEAFF.

The chain uses TRBV5-1 and TRBJ2-5; 8 bases are a match to TRBD2. The CDR3 has 15 residues. Losses at the gene ends were 5 bases for V and 1 base for J; bases not matched to a gene: 7. Germline CDR1 and CDR2: SGHRS and YFSETQ. The CDR3 sequence is CASSETAGVQETQYF. As DNA, the CDR3 is TGCGCCAGCAGTGAAACAGCGGGGGTCCAAGAGACCCAGTACTTC.

This clone was detected a few times. CDR3 protein: CSGVTGREQYF. As DNA, the CDR3 is TGCAGCGGGGTTACAGGGAGGGAGCAGTACTTC. The chain joins TRBV29-1 to TRBJ2-7; possibly TRBD1 or TRBD2 for D (6 bases each). CDR1 and CDR2 from the germline V gene are SQVTM and ANQGSEA. Trimming shortened V by 7 bases and J by 7 bases, and 14 bases separated the two germline ends. The length of the CDR3 is 11 residues.

The V and J genes are TRBV19 and TRBJ1-6, with 7 bases lining up with TRBD1. J gave up 10 bases and V 3 bases, and 6 bases lay outside the gene matches. The CDR3 contains 14 residues. In germline, CDR1 is LNHDA, CDR2 SQIVND (reference sequence). The CDR3 sequence: CASSMGGGESPLHF. CDR3 bases: TGTGCCAGTAGTATGGGAGGGGGCGAGTCACCCCTCCACTTT.

In its sample, this clone was seen once. The rearrangement uses TRBV6-5 and TRBJ1-5, with 8 bases identical to TRBD1. CDR3 length: 14 residues. The germline CDR1 and CDR2 sequences are MNHEY and SVGAGI. Trimming removed 6 bases from V and 7 bases from J; junction bases left unmatched: 8. CDR3 protein: CASSPQGAKQPQHF. The CDR3 DNA sequence: TGTGCCAGCAGCCCTCAGGGGGCAAAGCAGCCCCAGCATTTT.

V gene TRBV4-3 combines with J gene TRBJ2-7; maybe TRBD1 (5 bases). CDR1 and CDR2 (germline): LGHNA, YSLEER. V lost 0 bases and J lost 4, with 19 bases in between. This CDR3 contains 17 residues. The DNA for the CDR3 is TGCGCCAGCAGCCAAGACCTATCGGGCCCGGACACTTACGAGCAGTACTTC. Residues: CASSQDLSGPDTYEQYF.

The chain combines TRBV5-1 with TRBJ2-2; D gene ambiguous. CDR3 length: 12 residues. Germline V gene lookup returns CDR1 SGHRS and CDR2 YFSETQ. Trimming shortened V by 0 bases and J by 6 bases, and 3 bases separated the two germline ends. This CDR3 is CASSLAPGELFF. Written as DNA, the CDR3 is TGCGCCAGCAGCTTGGCCCCCGGGGAGCTGTTTTTT.

The table lists this clone with a few counts. The chain has TRBV9 and TRBJ1-4, with D possibly being TRBD1 (5 bases). V was shortened by 0 bases and J by 8 bases, with 11 bases between the two germline ends. Germline lookup yields CDR1 SGDLS and CDR2 YYNGEE. The CDR3 spans 14 residues. CDR3 sequence (DNA): TGTGCCAGCAGCGTAGTTGGGGCCGCAGAAAAACTGTTTTTT. It translates to CASSVVGAAEKLFF.

This chain joins TRBV2 and TRBJ2-7; a weak D match, TRBD1 (6 bases). Trimming left V 2 bases short and J 3 bases short, with 14 bases between. The CDR3 loop spans 15 amino acids. The germline CDR1 and CDR2 sequences are SNHLY and FYNNEI. This chain's CDR3 is CASSELGRGFYEQYF. In DNA, the CDR3 is TGTGCCAGCAGTGAATTGGGCAGGGGCTTCTACGAGCAGTACTTC.

The chain recombines TRBV6-6 with TRBJ1-2; D is ambiguous. CDR1 is MNHNY, CDR2 SVGAGI, per germline (reference sequence). V lost 4 bases and J 6 bases, leaving 12 bases between the germline ends. The length of the CDR3 is 13 residues. CDR3 sequence: CASSSQGIDGYTF. The CDR3 DNA reads TGTGCCAGCAGTTCTCAAGGGATAGATGGCTACACCTTC.

Of note for this clone: This specimen includes other DNA sequences encoding the same CDR3. The genes are TRBV5-1 and TRBJ2-7; TRBD1 matches at 10 bases. The CDR3 is made up of 14 amino acids. V lost 4 bases and J lost 4; bases outside the gene matches: 5. Germline V gene sequence: CDR1 SGHRS, CDR2 YFSETQ. CDR3 region: CASSRDRGLYEQYF. In DNA, the CDR3 is TGCGCCAGCAGCCGAGACAGGGGGCTATACGAGCAGTACTTC.

Comment on this clone: At one of its ends the junction is not consistent with the germline gene, which may arise from a read error. V is TRBV19 and J is TRBJ2-7; 8 bases are shared with TRBD1. Germline CDR1 reads LNHDA; CDR2 reads SQIVND (reference sequence). This CDR3 is built from 14 residues. The CDR3 spells CASSVDRGYGEQYF. CDR3 bases: TGTGCCAGTAGTGTAGACAGGGGCTACGGCGAGCAGTACTTC.

The J gene is TRBJ2-5, the V gene TRBV4-1, with D unclear. V shed 0 bases and J shed 6 bases, with 14 bases lying between them. Per the germline V gene, CDR1 is MGHRA and CDR2 is YSYEKL. The CDR3 is 15 amino acids. CDR3 nucleotide sequence: TGCGCCAGCAGCCAAGAAGAAAGCAATGGCCAGACCCAGTACTTC. This translates into CASSQEESNGQTQYF.

This clone has only one observation. V gene TRBV13 combines with J gene TRBJ2-3; 11 positions match TRBD2. The germline V gene encodes CDR1 PRHDT and CDR2 FYEKMQ (reference sequence). The trim removed 0 bases at V and 4 bases at J, leaving 12 bases unmatched. The CDR3 is 19 amino acids. DNA of the CDR3: TGTGCCAGCAGCTTAGGCGGGAATAGCGGGAGGGCCAATTCAGATACGCAGTATTTT. It encodes CASSLGGNSGRANSDTQYF. Full variable domain (outside the CDR3, taken from reference TRBV13 and TRBJ2-3): AAGVIQSPRHLIKEKRETATLKCYPIPRHDTVYWYQQGPGQDPQFLISFYEKMQSDKGSIPDRFSAQQFSDYHSELNMSSLELGDSALYFCASSLGGNSGRANSDTQYFGPGTRLTVL.

The chain uses TRBV10-3 and TRBJ2-1, with TRBD2 as a possible D gene (6 bases). With 6 bases removed from V and 0 bases from J, the gap between germline ends came to 12 bases. CDR1 and CDR2 (germline): ENHRY, SYGVKD. This CDR3 region has 15 residues. DNA for the CDR3: TGTGCCATCAGACCAGCGGGTCCCTCCTACAATGAGCAGTTCTTC. As protein: CAIRPAGPSYNEQFF.

This clone was found a few times. The chain couples TRBV30 to TRBJ1-6; perhaps TRBD1 as D (5 bases). Trimming left V 4 bases short and J 8 bases short, with 9 bases between. Germline V CDR1 and CDR2: GTSNPN, SVGIG (reference sequence). The CDR3 contains 12 residues. CDR3 nucleotides: TGTGCCTGGACAGACAGATATTCACCCCTCCACTTT. It specifies CAWTDRYSPLHF.

The table lists this clone with a few counts. The rearrangement uses TRBV15 and TRBJ1-3; 8 nucleotides line up with TRBD1. Trimming cost V 0 bases and J 1 base; bases outside gene matches: 2. CDR1 and CDR2 (germline): LNHNV, YYDKDF (reference sequence). This CDR3 is 16 amino acids long. Written as DNA, the CDR3 is TGTGCCACCAGCAGAGAAACAGGGGGTTCTGGAAACACCATATATTTT. Protein product: CATSRETGGSGNTIYF.

The chain is built from TRBV7-3 and TRBJ2-2; TRBD2 matches 11 bases. The junction had 0 bases not matched to a gene; V was cut back by 6 bases and J by 3 bases. Germline CDR1 reads SGHTA; CDR2 reads FQGTGA. The CDR3 is 14 amino acids. The CDR3 reads CASRLAGDTGELFF. CDR3 coding DNA: TGTGCCAGCAGACTAGCGGGGGACACCGGGGAGCTGTTTTTT.

The V call is TRBV6-4, the J call TRBJ2-5; D is unresolved. The CDR3 extends over 10 amino acids. From germline, CDR1 is MRHNA and CDR2 SNTAGT. V lost 9 bases and J 5 bases, leaving 7 bases between the germline ends. For the CDR3, the DNA is TGTGCCAGGACCCTCGAGACCCAGTACTTC. It is translated as CARTLETQYF.

The gene calls are TRBV18 and TRBJ2-3, with TRBD1 matching 8 bases. The CDR3 has 18 residues. Germline-derived CDR1 and CDR2 are KGHSH and LQKENI. J gave up 0 bases and V 0 bases, and 8 bases lay outside the gene matches. The CDR3 sequence is CASSPPRGRIGSTDTQYF. The CDR3, as DNA: TGTGCCAGCTCACCACCCAGGGGGCGGATCGGGAGCACAGATACGCAGTATTTT.

The gene calls are TRBV28 and TRBJ2-2, with a possible D match to TRBD2 (7 bases). V dropped 5 bases and J dropped 2 bases, with 24 bases sitting between them. This CDR3 region has 19 residues. CDR1 is MDHEN, CDR2 SYDVKM, per germline. Here the CDR3 DNA reads TGTGCCAGCAGTCCTATGCGGGGGATGACAGGAGCTAACACCGGGGAGCTGTTTTTT. Translation gives CASSPMRGMTGANTGELFF.

V usage is TRBV5-6 and J usage is TRBJ1-6; TRBD1 is a possible D gene (5 bases). Between the trimmed V and J ends, which lost 4 bases and 3 bases, there was a span of 14 bases. The germline V gene has CDR1 SGHDT and CDR2 YYEEEE. The CDR3 runs 16 residues. CDR3 amino acids: CASSQTGTDYNSPLHF. As DNA, the CDR3 is TGTGCCAGCAGCCAAACCGGGACGGACTATAATTCACCCCTCCACTTT.

The chain has TRBV4-1 and TRBJ2-3, with 8 bases identical to TRBD2. The CDR3 is made up of 18 amino acids. Germline V gives CDR1 MGHRA, CDR2 YSYEKL. The J segment lost 5 bases and the V segment lost 0 bases, leaving 13 bases of the junction unmatched. In nucleotides, the CDR3 is TGCGCCAGCAGCCAAGAGGGGACAAGCGGGGGTTTGGTAGATACGCAGTATTTT. Protein sequence: CASSQEGTSGGLVDTQYF.